This T cell receptor beta chain was identified in a study of technical replicates of blood from a handful of donors. Some clones are missing from TCRdb's copy, which holds only in-frame ones; the method was immunoSEQ multiplex PCR. The sample includes about 74,000 clones, around 95% seen only once; the top ten take 0.36%. This CDR3 is built from 14 residues. Germline V lookup: CDR1 MNHEY, CDR2 SVGAGI. With V trimmed by 8 bases and J by 6 bases, 7 bases remained unmatched. The TCR comes from a human donor in good health. The sample comprised T cells isolated from PBMCs. The J gene is TRBJ2-1, the V gene TRBV6-5; 10 bases agree with TRBD1. The CDR3 nucleotides are TGTGCCAGCTCTCCGGGACAGGGGTTCAATGAGCAGTTCTTC. Translation gives CASSPGQGFNEQFF.